A single sample is the source of the 19 T cell receptor beta chains below, sequenced in a study of CD8 T cells in ankylosing spondylitis (dated by TCRdb to about 2017). Libraries were made using 5' RACE. The run used an Illumina HiSeq 2500. TCRdb reprocessed the public reads (quality trimming at Q25 with fastp, clone calling with MiXCR) and kept in-frame beta chains. When rows share a CDR3 protein, they turn into one entry using the most common DNA and genes. The sample data list a few hundred thousand distinct CDR3 sequences, and around 11% of these were observed just once. The ten top clones hold about 6.8% of the sample. The specimen was blood, either unsorted or a sorted T cell fraction (not recorded which). Every receptor here comes from a male donor with ankylosing spondylitis or in good health (not recorded which).

The CDR3 sequence: CASMGLAKYEQYF. The CDR3 bases are TGTGCCAGCATGGGACTAGCAAAGTACGAGCAGTACTTC. This sequence joins TRBV28 and TRBJ2-7; 9 bases match TRBD2. CDR3 size: 13 residues. The J segment lost 4 bases and the V segment lost 7 bases, leaving 5 bases of the junction unmatched. Germline V gene data show CDR1 as MDHEN and CDR2 as SYDVKM.

This chain joins TRBV28 and TRBJ1-1, with D maybe TRBD1 (5 bases). V lost 7 bases and J lost 6, with 15 bases in between. The CDR3 is made up of 13 amino acids. Germline CDR1 and CDR2: MDHEN and SYDVKM. The CDR3 loop is CASTLSGGPEAFF. The CDR3 nucleotides read TGTGCCAGCACCCTCTCTGGGGGACCTGAAGCTTTCTTT.

This clonotype showed up many times. This chain links TRBV29-1 with TRBJ2-2; 9 nucleotides agree with TRBD1. CDR1 SQVTM and CDR2 ANQGSEA come from the germline V gene. The CDR3 is 13 amino acids. After removal of 6 bases from V and 1 base from J, the junction contained 0 bases not matched to a gene. The CDR3: CSVDRGNTGELFF. The CDR3 nucleotides read TGCAGCGTGGACAGGGGGAACACCGGGGAGCTGTTTTTT.

This clonotype has at least ten counts. The V gene is TRBV12-3 or TRBV12-4, the J gene TRBJ1-1; no firm D call. V lost 7 bases to trimming and J lost 1 base, with 13 bases between them. This CDR3 is built from 14 residues. The CDR3 DNA reads as TGTGCCAGCACCCCAGAGAACAGGAACACTGAAGCTTTCTTT. Its translation: CASTPENRNTEAFF.

This clonotype was seen ten or more times. The gene calls are TRBV5-1 and TRBJ1-3; the D is unclear. The V gene's germline CDR1 is SGHRS and CDR2 YFSETQ. The CDR3 is 17 residues long. Trimming took 0 bases from V and 4 from J, leaving 17 bases between them. The CDR3 is CASSLGLTSLVGNTIYF. CDR3 nucleotides: TGCGCCAGCAGCTTGGGCCTCACATCGTTGGTGGGAAACACCATATATTTT.

The CDR3 loop is CASSFMLDTQYF. For the CDR3, the DNA is TGTGCCAGCAGCTTTATGCTAGATACGCAGTATTTT. V usage is TRBV7-9 and J usage is TRBJ2-3; no clear D gene. CDR3 size: 12 residues. The germline V gene encodes CDR1 SEHNR and CDR2 FQNEAQ (reference sequence). Trimming left V 3 bases short and J 5 bases short, with 6 bases between.

In its sample, this clonotype was seen many times. V is TRBV5-1 and J is TRBJ2-1, with TRBD2 identical over 9 bases. Per the germline V gene, CDR1 is SGHRS and CDR2 is YFSETQ. Losses at the gene ends were 4 bases for V and 1 base for J; bases not matched to a gene: 6. This CDR3 comprises 16 residues. This chain's CDR3 is CASSPTAGGSYNEQFF. DNA of the CDR3: TGCGCCAGCAGCCCTACTGCGGGAGGGTCCTACAATGAGCAGTTCTTC.

This clonotype was observed many times. V gene TRBV24-1 combines with J gene TRBJ2-1, with D perhaps matching TRBD1 or TRBD2 (6 bases each). Trimming took 5 bases from V and 7 from J, leaving 14 bases between them. Germline V CDR1 and CDR2: KGHDR, SFDVKD. CDR3 length: 14 residues. CDR3 nucleotides: TGTGCCACCAGTGCACGGGGGCTTGAAAATGAGCAGTTCTTC. It encodes CATSARGLENEQFF.

There are a few counts of this clonotype. The chain has TRBV11-2 and TRBJ2-1; D uncertain. The V gene lost 1 base and the J gene lost 4 bases, with 8 bases spanning the gap. The CDR3 is 14 amino acids. CDR1 is SGHAT, CDR2 FQNNGV, per germline. CDR3 amino acids: CASSLADPYNEQFF. CDR3 in DNA: TGTGCCAGCAGCTTAGCTGACCCTTACAATGAGCAGTTCTTC.

The chain couples TRBV7-9 to TRBJ2-1; 9 positions agree with TRBD2. The CDR3 runs to 17 residues. The V and J ends lost 4 bases and 6 bases, in that order; junction bases with no gene match: 13. The V gene's germline CDR1 is SEHNR and CDR2 FQNEAQ (reference sequence). The CDR3: CASSWMSAGGPLNEQFF. In DNA form, the CDR3 reads TGTGCCAGCAGCTGGATGTCCGCGGGAGGGCCACTCAATGAGCAGTTCTTC.

This clonotype was found many times. V gene TRBV24-1 combines with J gene TRBJ1-1; TRBD1 might be the D (5 bases). V was pared by 5 bases and J by 6 bases, with 12 bases between. CDR3 length: 13 amino acids. Looked up from germline, CDR1 is KGHDR and CDR2 is SFDVKD. The CDR3: CATSGLRESEAFF. CDR3 bases: TGTGCCACCAGTGGCCTCAGGGAGTCTGAAGCTTTCTTT.

This clonotype showed up many times. This sequence joins TRBV29-1 and TRBJ2-3; possible D gene TRBD2, 5 bases. The V end lost 2 bases, the J end lost 7 bases, and 13 bases lay between the germline ends. This CDR3 spans 13 amino acids. The germline V gene has CDR1 SQVTM and CDR2 ANQGSEA. CDR3 residues: CSVELGSMNTQYF. In DNA form, the CDR3 reads TGCAGCGTTGAACTGGGGAGTATGAATACGCAGTATTTT.

This clonotype has a count of ten or more. This rearrangement joins TRBV12-3 or TRBV12-4 to TRBJ2-2; no firm D call. The CDR3 is 16 residues long. The ends were cut back, 6 bases at V and 1 base at J, with 15 bases in the middle. CDR3 loop: CASSPGRILNTGELFF. CDR3 DNA sequence: TGTGCCAGCAGCCCTGGACGGATCCTGAACACCGGGGAGCTGTTTTTT.

The table lists this clonotype with many counts. The chain links TRBV20-1 to TRBJ2-3; possibly TRBD1 for D (6 bases). The CDR3 has 13 residues. The V gene's germline CDR1 is DFQATT and CDR2 SNEGSKA (reference sequence). Trimming pared 3 bases from V and 6 bases from J, leaving 13 bases between. CDR3 sequence: CSASRGYGDTQYF. CDR3 bases: TGCAGTGCTAGTAGGGGGTATGGGGATACGCAGTATTTT.

This clonotype was picked up many times. This chain joins TRBV20-1 and TRBJ2-7; 8 bases line up with TRBD1. The J segment lost 2 bases and the V segment lost 7 bases, leaving 4 bases of the junction unmatched. The CDR3 covers 12 residues. From germline, CDR1 is DFQATT and CDR2 SNEGSKA (reference sequence). For the CDR3, the DNA is TGCAGTGTCCCGGGACAGGCCTACGAGCAGTACTTC. It yields the protein CSVPGQAYEQYF.

This clonotype has a count of ten or more. The CDR3 region has the DNA TGTGCCATCAGTGCGGGCGGTCAGCCCCAGCATTTT. Protein: CAISAGGQPQHF. The rearrangement joins TRBV10-3 to TRBJ1-5; the D is unclear. The V end lost 4 bases, the J end lost 6 bases, and 7 bases lay between the germline ends. The CDR3 extends over 12 amino acids. Germline-derived CDR1 and CDR2 are ENHRY and SYGVKD.

This clonotype occurred many times. V and J are TRBV5-1 and TRBJ2-5; TRBD1 agrees at 7 bases. After removal of 4 bases from V and 4 bases from J, the junction contained 1 base not matched to a gene. The germline V gene has CDR1 SGHRS and CDR2 YFSETQ. This CDR3 is 12 amino acids long. CDR3 sequence: CASSRDRETQYF. DNA of the CDR3: TGCGCCAGCAGCCGGGACAGAGAGACCCAGTACTTC.

There are many counts of this clonotype. This chain links TRBV6-5 with TRBJ1-2; D is perhaps TRBD1 (5 bases). CDR3 length: 12 residues. The V gene's germline CDR1 is MNHEY and CDR2 SVGAGI. V was trimmed by 7 bases and J by 8 bases, leaving 14 bases between them. For the CDR3, the DNA is TGTGCCAGCAACGGAGGGAGACAGGGCTACACCTTC. Translation gives CASNGGRQGYTF.

This chain links TRBV6-5 with TRBJ2-2; D not resolved. The V end was cut by 4 bases, the J end by 4 bases, with 16 bases between. This CDR3 region has 16 residues. CDR1 and CDR2 (germline): MNHEY, SVGAGI. In DNA, the CDR3 is TGTGCCAGCAGTTCTGACTCCCGGCCGAGCACCGGGGAGCTGTTTTTT. Residues: CASSSDSRPSTGELFF.